This T cell receptor beta chain was found in a study of beta chain features in type 1 diabetes. Study-level results: Significant though moderate, a shortening of TCRB CDR3s appeared in all four CD4+ subsets of Type 1 diabetes patients.

Trimming shortened V by 4 bases and J by 8 bases, and 9 bases separated the two germline ends. Germline CDR1 is SGHDT and CDR2 is YYEEEE. The CDR3 extends over 11 amino acids. The whole isolated RNA underwent reverse transcription, so sequencing captured expressed TCRB transcripts. Here immunoSEQ multiplex PCR was the method, and the copy in TCRdb shows in-frame clones only, minus some. The data contain about 650,000 clones, 9.5% to 15% of them singletons. Concerning this clone: The antigen remains undetermined.

The chain combines TRBV5-6 with TRBJ1-2; maybe TRBD1 (6 bases). The clonotype was recovered from a man under 40 with type 1 diabetes. The sample taken for sequencing was naive CD4+ T cells from blood. The CDR3 loop reads CASSQQGGYTF. CDR3 nucleotide sequence: TGTGCCAGCAGCCAACAGGGCGGCTACACCTTC.